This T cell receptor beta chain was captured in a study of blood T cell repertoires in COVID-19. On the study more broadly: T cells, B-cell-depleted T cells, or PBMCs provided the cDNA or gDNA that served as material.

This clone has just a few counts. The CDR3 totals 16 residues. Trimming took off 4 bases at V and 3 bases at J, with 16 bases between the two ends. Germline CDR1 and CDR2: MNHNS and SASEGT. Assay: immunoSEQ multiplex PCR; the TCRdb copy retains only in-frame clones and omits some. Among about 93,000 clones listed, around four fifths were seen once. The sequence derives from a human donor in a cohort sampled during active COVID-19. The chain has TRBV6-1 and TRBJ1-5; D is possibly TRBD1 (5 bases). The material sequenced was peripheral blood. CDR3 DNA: TGTGCCAGCAGTGCGGGTAACCGGGGGAACAATCAGCCCCAGCATTTT. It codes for CASSAGNRGNNQPQHF.